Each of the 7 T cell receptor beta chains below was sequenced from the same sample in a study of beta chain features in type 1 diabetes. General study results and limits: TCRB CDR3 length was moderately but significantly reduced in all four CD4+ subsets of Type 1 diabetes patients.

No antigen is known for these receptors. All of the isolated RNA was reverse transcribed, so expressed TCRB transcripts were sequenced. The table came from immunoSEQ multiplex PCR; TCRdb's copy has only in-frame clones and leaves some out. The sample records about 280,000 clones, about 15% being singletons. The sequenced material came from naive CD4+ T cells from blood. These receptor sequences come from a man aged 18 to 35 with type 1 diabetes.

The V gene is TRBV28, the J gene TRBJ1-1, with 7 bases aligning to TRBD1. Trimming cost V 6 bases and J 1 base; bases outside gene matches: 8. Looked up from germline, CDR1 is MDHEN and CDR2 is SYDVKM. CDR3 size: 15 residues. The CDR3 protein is CASSLPGQQNTEAFF. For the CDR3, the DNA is TGTGCCAGCAGCCTACCGGGACAGCAGAACACTGAAGCTTTCTTT.

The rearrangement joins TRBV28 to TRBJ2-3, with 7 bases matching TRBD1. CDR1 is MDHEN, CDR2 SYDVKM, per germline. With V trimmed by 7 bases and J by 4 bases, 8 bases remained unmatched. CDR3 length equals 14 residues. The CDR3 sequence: CASIEGARADTQYF. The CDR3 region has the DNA TGTGCCAGCATAGAGGGGGCGCGTGCAGATACGCAGTATTTT. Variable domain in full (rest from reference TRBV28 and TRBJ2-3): DVKVTQSSRYLVKRTGEKVFLECVQDMDHENMFWYRQDPGLGLRLIYFSYDVKMKEKGDIPEGYSVSREKKERFSLILESASTNQTSMYLCASIEGARADTQYFGPGTRLTVL.

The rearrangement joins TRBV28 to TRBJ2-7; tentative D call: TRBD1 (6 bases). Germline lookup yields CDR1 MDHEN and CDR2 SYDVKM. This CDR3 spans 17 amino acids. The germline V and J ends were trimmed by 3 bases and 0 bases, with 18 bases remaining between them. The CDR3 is CASSFDLGQPSSYEQYF. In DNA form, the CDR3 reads TGTGCCAGCAGTTTTGACCTCGGACAGCCGAGCTCCTACGAGCAGTACTTC.

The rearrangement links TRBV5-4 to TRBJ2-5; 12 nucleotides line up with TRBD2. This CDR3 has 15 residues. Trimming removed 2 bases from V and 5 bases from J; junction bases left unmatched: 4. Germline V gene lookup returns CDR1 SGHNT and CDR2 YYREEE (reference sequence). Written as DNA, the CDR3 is TGTGCCAGCAGCTTCGCCCTAGCGGGAGGGGAGACCCAGTACTTC. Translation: CASSFALAGGETQYF.

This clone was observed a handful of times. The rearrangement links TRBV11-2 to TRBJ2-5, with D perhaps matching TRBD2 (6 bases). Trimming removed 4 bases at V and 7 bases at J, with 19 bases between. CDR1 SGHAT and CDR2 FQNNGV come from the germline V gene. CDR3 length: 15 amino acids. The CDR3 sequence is CASSWDSTWWSTQYF. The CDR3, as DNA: TGTGCCAGCAGCTGGGACTCGACGTGGTGGTCGACCCAGTACTTC.

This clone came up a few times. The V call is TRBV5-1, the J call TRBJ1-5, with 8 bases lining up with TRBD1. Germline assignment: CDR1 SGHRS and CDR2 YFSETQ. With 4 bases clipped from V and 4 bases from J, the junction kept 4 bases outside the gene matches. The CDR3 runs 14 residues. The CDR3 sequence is CASSAGTGNQPQHF. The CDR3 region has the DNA TGCGCCAGCAGCGCCGGGACAGGAAATCAGCCCCAGCATTTT.

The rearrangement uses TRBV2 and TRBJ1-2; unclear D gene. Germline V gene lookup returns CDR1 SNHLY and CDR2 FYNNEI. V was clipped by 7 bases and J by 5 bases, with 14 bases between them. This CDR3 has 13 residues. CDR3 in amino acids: CASISEETYGYTF. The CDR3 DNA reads TGTGCCAGCATCTCCGAAGAGACATATGGCTACACCTTC.